The T cell receptor (beta chain) under discussion was sequenced for a study of cytomegalovirus exposure and HLA in healthy donors (dated by TCRdb to the late 2010s). Concerning the study at large: An earlier analysis of under 600 of the donors reported roughly 270 Gb of sequence data and 117 million unique TCR beta sequences from 150 million to 200 million T cells. Around 320 gigabases of sequencing data and approximately 85 million unique TCR sequences were included in an early release covering around 600 HLA-typed donors. Of the roughly 420 genotyped donors, 70% to 90% were placed in the genetic ancestry cluster associated with self-reported Caucasian donors. The study aimed to test whether cataloging public T cell receptors could reveal signatures of past pathogen exposure. Using immunosequencing, the study profiled T cell repertoires from around 680 subjects and related those repertoires to cytomegalovirus serostatus. In addition to the first cohort of 650 to 800 subjects, a separate validation cohort of 120 different subjects was used. High-throughput TCR immunosequencing, statistical association of individual TCRs with disease status, and machine learning were combined to predict cytomegalovirus infection status. To study patterns of TCR occurrence, a later analysis re-analyzed previously published TCR beta repertoires from 550 to 800 donors and added high-resolution HLA genotyping. Rather than using new phenotypic data, the later analysis identified candidate immune exposures from TCR beta sequences and from how often those sequences occurred across donors. An earlier analysis of around 580 of the donors used high-throughput TCR beta sequencing to judge whether each TCR beta V gene segment behaved as functional or pseudogenic. Donor age, sex, ethnicity and CMV serostatus were compiled alongside the repertoire data. Genome-wide SNP genotypes for about 65% of the roughly 670 donors were used in a later genetic analysis, which treated that subset as a discovery cohort. Every discovery cohort repertoire had been produced on one sequencing platform. HLA typing included class I and class II loci at four-digit resolution. The number of typed donors differed by locus: roughly 620-640 for A, B, C, DRB1 and DQB1; some 540 for DQA1; some 590 for DPA1; and some 430 for DPB1. Because of strong linkage in the cohort, five DR-DQ haplotypes were treated as single units for association and clustering. On average, around 240,000 unique TCR beta nucleotide sequences were sequenced per donor among a few hundred genotyped donors of the cohort, with approximately 18% of those sequences being non-productive.

Summary of the overall study and its limitations: A later analysis associated 15,000 or so TCR beta sequences with specific HLA alleles at a false discovery rate of 0.05. Sequencing depth was assumed to be roughly uniform across donors in the presence/absence analyses, though that assumption may not hold. Most CMV-associated TCR beta chains appeared to be HLA-restricted in a later analysis, and the HLA associations seemed to be driven largely by CMV exposure. Strong co-occurrence of HLA alleles, especially DR and DQ, made assigning TCR associations to individual alleles difficult. According to a later analysis, parvovirus B19, influenza, CMV and Epstein-Barr virus appeared linked to several top co-occurrence clusters. Because the 87-base-pair reads could not distinguish some IMGT-functional V segments, including TRBV6-2 and TRBV6-3, those segments were excluded. A further reported finding was that TCR beta sequences accurately predicted the HLA-A and HLA-B alleles for most subjects in the first cohort. The authors suggested that the approach could potentially be extended to other disease states and immunological phenotypes. HLA typing was unavailable for some donors at each locus, so association tests used only the typed subset. In a later genetic analysis, a missense DCLRE1C variant was associated with V-gene and J-gene trimming of TCR beta chains, and the association was replicated in an independent cohort. In this cohort, only TCR beta chains were sequenced, and detectable features were limited by the absence of alpha or paired-chain data. Because counts were too low, approximately 18 rarely observed V segments, including chromosome 9 orphons, were excluded from the earlier analysis of around 640 of the donors. In a later analysis, HLA-associated TCR beta chains were found to be more clonally expanded and to have lower generation probabilities than equally common non-associated chains. The classifier was reported to diagnose cytomegalovirus status with high specificity and sensitivity in both the original cohort and the validation cohort. For the cohort, immune exposure information was limited to CMV serostatus. A later genetic analysis reported fewer N-insertions in productive TCRs among donors in an Asian-associated ancestry cluster than the roughly 620-donor mean. Most TCR sequences were observed very rarely across donors, whereas some public TCRs were present in many individuals. The study listed approximately 150 TCR beta chains as associated with cytomegalovirus. Linkage disequilibrium might explain the correlated functional status among segregating V segments, but an unknown experimental factor could not be excluded. In a later analysis, the rate of TCR association differed among HLA loci, with DRB1 alleles having the most associated TCRs and HLA-C alleles having the fewest. In vitro tests confirmed that three of the cytomegalovirus-associated TCR beta chains recognize cytomegalovirus antigens. In an earlier analysis of some 550 of the donors, most TCR beta V segments were observed in productive rearrangements about 87% or about 30% of the time, broadly matching IMGT annotations. A group of highly shared sequence variants was considered likely to be a technical artifact of the sequencing pipeline.

Libraries came from the immunoSEQ multiplex PCR assay. For the multiplex PCR, a mixture combining 60 forward primers for TCR Vbeta segments and 13 reverse primers for TCR Jbeta segments was used. Amplification of the CDR3 region of rearranged TCR beta genes was performed with a multiplex PCR assay on genomic DNA. On the Illumina HiSeq System, the amplified TCR beta libraries were sequenced as 87-base-pair reads. The authors' pipeline ran thus. Across the 700 or so repertoires, a later analysis counted 75 million to 90 million unique TCR beta chains, some 11 million of which were shared by at least two donors. Raw reads were error-corrected and collapsed into unique sequences with a nearest-neighbor algorithm that merged closely related sequences to remove PCR and sequencing errors. Alignment of CDR3 sequences to IMGT reference sequences was used to assign V, D and J gene segments. For a sequence to be retained, a match of at least six nucleotides to both a V gene segment and a J gene segment was required. Rearrangements were called productive when the CDR3 lacked stop codons and stayed in frame with V and J; all others were non-productive. CDR3 was defined according to IMGT convention as the region running from the second conserved V-encoded cysteine to the conserved J-encoded phenylalanine. The earlier analysis of some 580 of the donors excluded any sequence lacking an unambiguous match to a single V gene segment. An earlier analysis of roughly 590 of the donors called V segments functional above 56.7% productive rearrangements and segregating when the between-donor standard deviation exceeded 5%. A statistical classification framework was built for diagnosing cytomegalovirus status from the catalog of TCR beta chain sequences. In a later analysis, TCR nucleotide sequences were compared against IMGT/GENE-DB human TR gene sequences so that V and J genes could be assigned. A later analysis assigned CDR3 sequences and most-parsimonious VDJ recombination scenarios with the TCRdist pipeline. A later analysis defined each TCR beta chain by its CDR3 amino acid sequence plus V-gene family, and excluded reads lacking a unique V-gene family. In a later analysis, 450 to 600 highly shared, low-generation-probability nucleotide sequences were removed to address suspected cross-contamination and a sequencing artifact. For each public chain, a later analysis derived a clonal expansion index from normalized ranks of inferred template counts within each repertoire. In a later analysis, generation probabilities were computed with a VDJ recombination model fitted to out-of-frame rearrangements, and the resulting probabilities were checked against IGoR. In a later analysis, hypergeometric tests were used to score TCR-TCR, TCR-HLA and TCR-CMV co-occurrence, with a repertoire-size bias correction applied to TCR pairs. To estimate false discovery rates, a later analysis permuted the HLA or CMV assignments 20 times. In a later analysis, co-occurring TCRs were grouped using DBSCAN, and TCRdist sequence similarity was added for clustering within HLA-allele-positive subsets. Co-occurrence clustering excluded repertoires with fewer than 30,000 or more than 120,000 public chains, plus five with anomalous nucleotide sharing. TCRdb took over this immuneACCESS table, retaining in-frame rearrangements with V and J assigned. Such tables are incomplete; in checked studies, under half of the missing clones stem from an unresolved V gene, and the remainder is unexplained. Clone size and the V and J calls come from that table; the DNA yielded D and trimming. This sample is represented by about 110,000 clones; 75% to 85% of them were singletons. The ten largest clones add up to about 1.6% of the sample.

The cohort comprised some 730 healthy bone marrow donors. At the time of sampling, all cohort members were nominally healthy, though unrecorded immune exposures were likely present. The donor tested CMV seronegative, placing the donor among the 300 to 450 seronegative members of the cohort. Each donor provided a peripheral blood sample, and peripheral blood mononuclear cells were used for TCR beta sequencing. Genomic DNA extraction from the blood cell samples was performed with the Qiagen DNeasy Blood Extraction Kit. Reading the germline V gene gives CDR1 SGHTA and CDR2 FQGNSA. For this chain, trimming is 5 bases at the V end and 4 bases at the J end, and the number of junction bases without a gene match is 10. The CDR3, cysteine through phenylalanine, is 15 amino acids long. The entry retains the CDR3 DNA only, 45 bases that are in frame from base 1. Worth noting for this clone: Its antigen is unknown. The input lacks base qualities; no much larger clone sits a single base away.

This TCR came from a man aged 45 to 65 in good health and CMV-seronegative. The chain employs TRBV7-2 and TRBJ1-2, and TRBD1 matches 7 of the central bases. The specimen was PBMCs. CDR3 region: CASSARGADTYGYTF. The DNA reads as follows: TGTGCCAGCAGCGCCAGGGGGGCGGACACCTATGGCTACACCTTC.